This is a list of T cell receptor beta chains from one sample in a study of molecular identifiers for immune sequencing clone quantification. TCRdb fed the PCR reads into MiXCR, producing one record per CDR3 protein. The sample carries around 470,000 distinct CDR3 sequences, under 30% recorded once. Sequencing was performed on naive CD8+ T cells from blood, with Jurkat cell RNA spiked in. Every receptor here comes from a human donor in good health. Some libraries in this study had Jurkat cell RNA spiked in. The CDR3 runs from the conserved cysteine through the conserved F or W. D genes are given only for firm matches. The listing skips clone size in some rows; elsewhere it reads once, few, many or a size class.

abundance,j_gene,d_gene,v_gene,CDR3aa,CDR3nt
.,TRBJ2-7,.,TRBV20-1,CSARSQGLSYEQYF,TGCAGTGCTAGATCCCAGGGTCTTTCCTACGAGCAGTACTTC
.,TRBJ2-7,.,TRBV6-5,CASRRRGAYYEQYF,TGTGCCAGCAGAAGACGGGGGGCCTACTACGAGCAGTACTTC
.,TRBJ1-1,.,TRBV2,CARPYRGMNTEAFF,TGTGCCCGACCCTACCGGGGGATGAACACTGAAGCTTTCTTT
.,TRBJ2-7,.,TRBV5-6,CASSLYGSSSYEQYF,TGTGCCAGCAGCTTGTACGGGTCTAGCTCCTACGAGCAGTACTTC
many,TRBJ2-7,TRBD1,TRBV19,CASSTGQGLLYEQYF,TGTGCCAGTAGTACGGGACAGGGTCTACTATACGAGCAGTACTTC
few,TRBJ1-6,TRBD1,TRBV27,CASSPWTGASSPLHF,TGTGCCAGCAGTCCATGGACAGGGGCTAGTTCACCCCTCCACTTT
.,TRBJ2-3,.,TRBV11-2,CASSLPRVSDTQYF,TGTGCCAGCAGCTTACCCAGAGTGTCAGATACGCAGTATTTT
.,TRBJ2-3,.,TRBV6-5,CASSYIQGSADTLYF,TGTGCCAGCAGTTACATACAGGGCTCCGCAGATACGCTGTATTTT
.,TRBJ1-4,TRBD1,TRBV18,CASSPDRVGEKLFF,TGTGCCAGCTCCCCAGACAGGGTTGGCGAAAAACTGTTTTTT
few,TRBJ1-4,.,TRBV4-1,CASSQPGVEKLFF,TGCGCCAGCAGCCAACCAGGGGTTGAAAAACTGTTTTTT
.,TRBJ2-7,TRBD2,TRBV12-3/TRBV12-4,CASSSAGRISYEQYF,TGTGCCAGCAGTTCAGCGGGGCGAATCTCCTACGAGCAGTACTTC